This T cell receptor beta chain was sequenced in a study of B cell selection in AIRE deficiency. On this clone itself: Its antigen remains unknown.

Assay: immunoSEQ multiplex PCR; the TCRdb copy retains only in-frame clones and omits some. The data show tens of thousands of clones, 95% to 98% seen once. Sorting defined conventional CD4 T cells as CD4+CD127+. Germline V gene sequence: CDR1 SGHTA, CDR2 FQGTGA. The CDR3 length is 16 residues. The J segment lost 5 bases and the V segment lost 1 base, leaving 9 bases of the junction unmatched. Study results and limitations: Shared Treg sequences had shorter CDR3s, biased toward rearrangements with few non-templated insertions. Approximately 32% of healthy-donor shared Treg TCRbeta sequences appeared in patient Tconv cells.

This TCR was sampled from a human donor with AIRE deficiency. This chain connects TRBV7-3 to TRBJ2-3, with 7 positions matching TRBD1. Sample: conventional CD4+ T cells sorted from PBMCs. This CDR3 is CASSLNNRGAGDTQYF. Written as DNA, the CDR3 is TGTGCCAGCAGCTTAAACAACAGGGGAGCAGGAGATACGCAGTATTTT.